These 9 T cell receptor beta chains were sequenced from one sample in a study of shared clonotypes between healthy human individuals. It was CD45RO-negative cells, positively selected for CCR7, that made up naive CD8 cells, with terminally differentiated effector memory CD45RA+ cells excluded. Here immunoSEQ multiplex PCR was the method, and the copy in TCRdb shows in-frame clones only, minus some. The sample gives roughly 2,000,000 clones, roughly 95% of which show up once; less than 1.5% is in the top ten. Sequenced: naive CD8+ T cells sorted from blood. Source of these receptors: a man aged 18 to 29 in good health.

The chain uses TRBV11-2 and TRBJ2-7; a possible D gene is TRBD1 (7 bases). Germline V gene data show CDR1 as SGHAT and CDR2 as FQNNGV. V lost 1 base, J lost 6 bases, and 16 bases lay in between. The CDR3 runs to 15 residues. The CDR3 bases are TGTGCCAGCAGCTTAGTGGAGGGGGCACAGTCCGAGCAGTACTTC. This sequence encodes CASSLVEGAQSEQYF.

The chain employs TRBV4-1 and TRBJ1-1; D perhaps matches TRBD1 (5 bases). This CDR3 is built from 16 residues. Trimming cost V 1 base and J 4 bases, with 16 bases left between them. CDR1 MGHRA and CDR2 YSYEKL come from the germline V gene. The CDR3 loop reads CASSQVAGEVGTEAFF. In DNA form, the CDR3 reads TGCGCCAGCAGCCAAGTAGCGGGGGAGGTCGGCACTGAAGCTTTCTTT.

The rearrangement joins TRBV5-1 to TRBJ1-2, with a possible D match to TRBD1 (6 bases). Germline CDR1 is SGHRS and CDR2 is YFSETQ. This CDR3 has 16 amino acids. The ends were cut back, 4 bases at V and 0 bases at J, with 16 bases in the middle. The CDR3 DNA sequence: TGCGCCAGCAGCCCGACCGGGACAAACACTAACTATGGCTACACCTTC. Encoded protein: CASSPTGTNTNYGYTF.

The genes are TRBV9 and TRBJ1-2, with TRBD1 as a possible D gene (5 bases). Germline CDR1 SGDLS, CDR2 YYNGEE. Trimming pared 0 bases from V and 4 bases from J, leaving 10 bases between. The CDR3 has 14 amino acids. Written as DNA, the CDR3 is TGTGCCAGCAGCGTAGTTAGCGGGGCCTATGGCTACACCTTC. Translating gives CASSVVSGAYGYTF.

This clone was seen a single time. This chain connects TRBV28 to TRBJ2-1, with D perhaps TRBD2 (6 bases). Trimming removed 3 bases from V and 5 bases from J, with 14 bases in between. Germline CDR1 and CDR2: MDHEN and SYDVKM. The CDR3 has 15 residues. This CDR3 reads CASSFLAGPNNEQFF. The CDR3 DNA reads as TGTGCCAGCAGTTTTTTGGCGGGACCAAACAATGAGCAGTTCTTC.

This chain links TRBV5-4 with TRBJ2-3; 12 nucleotides match TRBD2. Germline lookup yields CDR1 SGHNT and CDR2 YYREEE (reference sequence). The V and J ends lost 5 bases and 4 bases, in that order; junction bases with no gene match: 5. CDR3 length equals 15 residues. The CDR3 loop is CASSFLAGGPDTQYF. CDR3 nucleotide sequence: TGTGCCAGCAGTTTTCTAGCGGGGGGGCCAGATACGCAGTATTTT.

Comment on this clone: Additional DNA sequences in this sample encode the identical CDR3. The CDR3: CASSVDPPDTQYF. CDR3 nucleotides: TGTGCCAGCAGCGTAGACCCGCCGGATACGCAGTATTTT. The chain is built from TRBV9 and TRBJ2-3; D uncertain. This CDR3 spans 13 amino acids. Looked up from germline, CDR1 is SGDLS and CDR2 is YYNGEE. The V end was cut by 0 bases, the J end by 6 bases, with 8 bases between.

The chain uses TRBV9 and TRBJ1-2, with TRBD1 identical over 9 bases. The germline CDR1 and CDR2 sequences are SGDLS and YYNGEE. V gave up 3 bases and J gave up 6 bases; unmatched junction bases: 9. CDR3 length: 15 residues. The CDR3 DNA reads TGTGCCAGCAGCGCCCCGGACAGGGGCCACCATGGCTACACCTTC. Amino acid sequence: CASSAPDRGHHGYTF.

This chain connects TRBV2 to TRBJ2-2; D is unresolved. The CDR3 contains 14 residues. The V gene lost 3 bases and the J gene lost 4 bases, with 9 bases spanning the gap. Germline CDR1 SNHLY, CDR2 FYNNEI. The CDR3 region is CASSDLLLTGELFF. For the CDR3, the DNA is TGTGCCAGCAGTGATCTACTACTCACCGGGGAGCTGTTTTTT. Full variable domain (outside the CDR3, taken from reference TRBV2 and TRBJ2-2): EPEVTQTPSHQVTQMGQEVILRCVPISNHLYFYWYRQILGQKVEFLVSFYNNEISEKSEIFDDQFSVERPDGSNFTLKIRSTKLEDSAMYFCASSDLLLTGELFFGEGSRLTVL.